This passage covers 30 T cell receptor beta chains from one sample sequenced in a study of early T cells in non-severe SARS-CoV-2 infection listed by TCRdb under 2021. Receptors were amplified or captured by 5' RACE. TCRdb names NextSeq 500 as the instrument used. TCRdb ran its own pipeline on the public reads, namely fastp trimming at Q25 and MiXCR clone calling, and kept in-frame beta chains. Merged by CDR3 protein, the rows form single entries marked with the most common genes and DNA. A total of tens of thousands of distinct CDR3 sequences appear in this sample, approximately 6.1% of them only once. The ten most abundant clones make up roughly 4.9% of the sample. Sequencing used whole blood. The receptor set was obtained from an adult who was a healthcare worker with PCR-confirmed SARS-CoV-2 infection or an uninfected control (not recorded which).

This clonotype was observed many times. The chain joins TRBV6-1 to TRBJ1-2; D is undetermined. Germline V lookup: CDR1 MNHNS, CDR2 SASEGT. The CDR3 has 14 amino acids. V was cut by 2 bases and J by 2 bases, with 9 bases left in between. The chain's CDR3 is CASSETPENYGYTF. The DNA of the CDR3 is TGTGCCAGCAGTGAAACGCCAGAGAACTATGGCTACACCTTC.

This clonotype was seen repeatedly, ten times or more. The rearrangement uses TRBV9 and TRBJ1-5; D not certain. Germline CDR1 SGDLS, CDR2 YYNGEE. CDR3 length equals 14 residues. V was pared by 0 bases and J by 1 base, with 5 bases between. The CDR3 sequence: CASSVGHSNQPQHF. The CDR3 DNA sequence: TGTGCCAGCAGCGTAGGGCACAGCAATCAGCCCCAGCATTTT.

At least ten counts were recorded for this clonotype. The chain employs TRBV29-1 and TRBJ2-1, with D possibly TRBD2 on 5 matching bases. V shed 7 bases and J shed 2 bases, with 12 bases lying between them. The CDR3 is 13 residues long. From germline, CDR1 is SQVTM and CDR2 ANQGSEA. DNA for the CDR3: TGCAGCGGGGCTACCGGGGCCTACAATGAGCAGTTCTTC. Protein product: CSGATGAYNEQFF.

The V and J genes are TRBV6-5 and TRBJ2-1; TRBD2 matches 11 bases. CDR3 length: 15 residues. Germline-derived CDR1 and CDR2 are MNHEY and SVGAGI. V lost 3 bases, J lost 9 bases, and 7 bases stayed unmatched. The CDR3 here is CASSYSGGALGEQFF. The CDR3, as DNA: TGTGCCAGCAGTTATAGCGGGGGGGCCCTTGGTGAGCAGTTCTTC.

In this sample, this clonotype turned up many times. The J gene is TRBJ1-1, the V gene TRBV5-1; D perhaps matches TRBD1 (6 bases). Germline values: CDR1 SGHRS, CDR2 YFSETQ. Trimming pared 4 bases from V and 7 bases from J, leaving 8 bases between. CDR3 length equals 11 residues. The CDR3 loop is CASSEGGEAFF. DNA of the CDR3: TGCGCCAGCAGCGAGGGGGGTGAAGCTTTCTTT.

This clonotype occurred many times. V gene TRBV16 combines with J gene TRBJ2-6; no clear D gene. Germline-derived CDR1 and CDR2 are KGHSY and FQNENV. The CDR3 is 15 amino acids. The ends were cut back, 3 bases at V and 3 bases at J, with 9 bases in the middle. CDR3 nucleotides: TGTGCCAGCAGCCAGACAAGGAGTGGGGCCAACGTCCTGACTTTC. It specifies CASSQTRSGANVLTF.

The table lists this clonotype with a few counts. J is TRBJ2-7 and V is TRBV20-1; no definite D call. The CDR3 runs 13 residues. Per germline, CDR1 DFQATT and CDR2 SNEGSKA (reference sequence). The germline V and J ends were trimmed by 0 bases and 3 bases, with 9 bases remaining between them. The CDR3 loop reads CSARDLANYEQYF. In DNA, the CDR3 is TGCAGTGCTAGAGATCTGGCTAACTACGAGCAGTACTTC.

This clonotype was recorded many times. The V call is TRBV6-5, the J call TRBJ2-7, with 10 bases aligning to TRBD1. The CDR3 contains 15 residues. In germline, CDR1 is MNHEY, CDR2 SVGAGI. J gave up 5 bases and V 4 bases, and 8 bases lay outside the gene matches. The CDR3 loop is CASSSRTGGRDEQYF. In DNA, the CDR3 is TGTGCCAGCAGTTCGCGGACAGGGGGAAGGGACGAGCAGTACTTC.

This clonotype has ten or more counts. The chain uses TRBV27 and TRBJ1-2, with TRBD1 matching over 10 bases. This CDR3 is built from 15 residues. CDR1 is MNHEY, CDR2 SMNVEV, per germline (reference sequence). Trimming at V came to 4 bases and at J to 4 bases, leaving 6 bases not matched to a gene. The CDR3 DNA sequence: TGTGCCAGCAGTTCCCCCGGACAGGGGGTCTATGGCTACACCTTC. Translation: CASSSPGQGVYGYTF.

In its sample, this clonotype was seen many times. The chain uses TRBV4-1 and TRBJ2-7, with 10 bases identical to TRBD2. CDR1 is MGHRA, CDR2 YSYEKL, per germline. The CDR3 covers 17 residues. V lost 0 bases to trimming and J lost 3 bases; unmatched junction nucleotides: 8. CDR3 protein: CASSQDDPGLASYEQYF. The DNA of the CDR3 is TGCGCCAGCAGCCAAGATGACCCGGGACTAGCGAGCTACGAGCAGTACTTC.

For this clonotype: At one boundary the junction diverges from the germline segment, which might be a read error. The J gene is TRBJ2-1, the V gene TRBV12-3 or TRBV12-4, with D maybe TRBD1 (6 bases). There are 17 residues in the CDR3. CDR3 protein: CASSKQGPSWSSNEQFF. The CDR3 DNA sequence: TGTGCCAGCAGCAAACAGGGACCTAGCTGGTCCTCCAATGAGCAGTTCTTC.

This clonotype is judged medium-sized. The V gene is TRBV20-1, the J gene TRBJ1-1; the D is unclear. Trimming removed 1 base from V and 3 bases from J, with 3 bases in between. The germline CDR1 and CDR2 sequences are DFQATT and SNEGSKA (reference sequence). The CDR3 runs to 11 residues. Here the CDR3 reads CSARGDTEAFF. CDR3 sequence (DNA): TGCAGTGCTAGAGGCGACACTGAAGCTTTCTTT.

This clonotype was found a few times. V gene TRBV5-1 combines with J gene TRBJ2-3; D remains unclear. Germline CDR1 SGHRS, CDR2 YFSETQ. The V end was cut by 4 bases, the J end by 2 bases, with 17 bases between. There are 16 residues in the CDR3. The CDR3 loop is CASSSARQTHTDTQYF. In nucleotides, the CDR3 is TGCGCCAGCAGCAGCGCCCGACAAACTCACACAGATACGCAGTATTTT.

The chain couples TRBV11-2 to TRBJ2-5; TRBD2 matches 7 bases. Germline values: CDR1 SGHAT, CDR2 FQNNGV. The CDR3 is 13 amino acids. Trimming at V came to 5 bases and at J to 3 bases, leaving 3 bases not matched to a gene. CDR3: CASSRTSEETQYF. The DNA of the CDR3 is TGTGCCAGCAGCAGAACTAGCGAAGAGACCCAGTACTTC.

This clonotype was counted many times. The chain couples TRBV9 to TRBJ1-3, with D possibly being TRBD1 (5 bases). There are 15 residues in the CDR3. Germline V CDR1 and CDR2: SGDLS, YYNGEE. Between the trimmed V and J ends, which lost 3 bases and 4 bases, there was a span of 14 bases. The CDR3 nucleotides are TGTGCCAGCAGCGGAGGGCCAGGGTTCGGAAACACCATATATTTT. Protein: CASSGGPGFGNTIYF.

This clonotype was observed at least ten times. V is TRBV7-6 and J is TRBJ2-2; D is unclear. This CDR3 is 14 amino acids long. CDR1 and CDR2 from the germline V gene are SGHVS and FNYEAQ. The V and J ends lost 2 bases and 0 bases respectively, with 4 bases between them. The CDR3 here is CASSLSSNTGELFF. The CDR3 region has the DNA TGTGCCAGCAGCTTAAGCTCGAACACCGGGGAGCTGTTTTTT.

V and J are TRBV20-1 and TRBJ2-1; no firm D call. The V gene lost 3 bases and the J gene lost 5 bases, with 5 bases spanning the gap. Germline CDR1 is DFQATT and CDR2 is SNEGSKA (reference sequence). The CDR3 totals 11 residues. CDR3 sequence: CSASRDNEQFF. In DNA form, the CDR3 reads TGCAGTGCTAGTAGGGACAATGAGCAGTTCTTC.

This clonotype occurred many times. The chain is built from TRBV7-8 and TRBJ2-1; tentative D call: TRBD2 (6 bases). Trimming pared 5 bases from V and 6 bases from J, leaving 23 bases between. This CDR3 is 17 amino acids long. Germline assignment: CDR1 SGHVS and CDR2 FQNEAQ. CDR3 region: CASSPSLGGGLGNEQFF. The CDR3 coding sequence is TGTGCCAGCAGCCCCAGCCTGGGGGGAGGCCTCGGCAATGAGCAGTTCTTC.

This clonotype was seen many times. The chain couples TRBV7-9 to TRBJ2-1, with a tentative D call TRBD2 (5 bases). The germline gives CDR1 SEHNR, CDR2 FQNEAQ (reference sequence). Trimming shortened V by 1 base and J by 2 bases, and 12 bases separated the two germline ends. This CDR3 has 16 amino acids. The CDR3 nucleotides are TGTGCCAGCAGCTTAGAGGTAGCGCGTCCCTACAATGAGCAGTTCTTC. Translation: CASSLEVARPYNEQFF.

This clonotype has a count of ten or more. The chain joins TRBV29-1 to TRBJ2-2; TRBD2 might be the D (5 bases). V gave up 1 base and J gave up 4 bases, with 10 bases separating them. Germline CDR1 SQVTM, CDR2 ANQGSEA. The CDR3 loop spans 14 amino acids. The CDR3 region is CSVEGTDFTGELFF. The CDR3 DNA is TGCAGCGTTGAAGGGACTGACTTCACCGGGGAGCTGTTTTTT.

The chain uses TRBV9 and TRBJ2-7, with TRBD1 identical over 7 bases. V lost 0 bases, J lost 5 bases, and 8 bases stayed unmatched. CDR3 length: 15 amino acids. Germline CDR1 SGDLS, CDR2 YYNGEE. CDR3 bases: TGTGCCAGCAGCGTAGCATCAGACAGGGCTCACGAGCAGTACTTC. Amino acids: CASSVASDRAHEQYF.

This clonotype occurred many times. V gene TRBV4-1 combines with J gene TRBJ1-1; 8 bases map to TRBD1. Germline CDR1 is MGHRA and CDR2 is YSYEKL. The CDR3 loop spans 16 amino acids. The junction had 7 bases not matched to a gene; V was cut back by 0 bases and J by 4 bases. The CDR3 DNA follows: TGCGCCAGCAGCCAAGAGAACAGGGGGTCGGGCACTGAAGCTTTCTTT. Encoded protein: CASSQENRGSGTEAFF.

The CDR3 region is CSASAADNDEKLFF. CDR3 coding DNA: TGCAGTGCTAGTGCGGCAGACAACGATGAAAAACTGTTTTTT. The rearrangement links TRBV20-1 to TRBJ1-4; D is unresolved. Germline CDR1 and CDR2: DFQATT and SNEGSKA (reference sequence). The germline V and J ends were trimmed by 3 bases and 6 bases, with 14 bases remaining between them. The CDR3 sequence is 14 residues long.

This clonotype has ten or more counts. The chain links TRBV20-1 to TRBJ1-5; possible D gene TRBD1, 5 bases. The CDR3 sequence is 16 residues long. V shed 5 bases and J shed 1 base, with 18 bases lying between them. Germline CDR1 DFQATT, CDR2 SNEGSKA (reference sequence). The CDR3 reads CSAVSSWGASNQPQHF. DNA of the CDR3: TGCAGTGCTGTATCGAGTTGGGGCGCGAGCAATCAGCCCCAGCATTTT.

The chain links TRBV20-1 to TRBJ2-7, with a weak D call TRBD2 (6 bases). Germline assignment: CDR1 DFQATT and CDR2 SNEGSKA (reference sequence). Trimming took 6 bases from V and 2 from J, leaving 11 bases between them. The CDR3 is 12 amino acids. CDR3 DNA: TGCAGTGCAAGGGACTTCGCCTACGAGCAGTACTTC. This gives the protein CSARDFAYEQYF.

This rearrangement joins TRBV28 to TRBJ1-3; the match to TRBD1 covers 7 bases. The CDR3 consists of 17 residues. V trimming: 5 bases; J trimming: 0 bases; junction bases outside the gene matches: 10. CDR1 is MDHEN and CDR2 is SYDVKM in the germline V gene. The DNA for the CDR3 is TGTGCCAGCAGTCCATGGACAGGTGACAGCTCTGGAAACACCATATATTTT. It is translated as CASSPWTGDSSGNTIYF.

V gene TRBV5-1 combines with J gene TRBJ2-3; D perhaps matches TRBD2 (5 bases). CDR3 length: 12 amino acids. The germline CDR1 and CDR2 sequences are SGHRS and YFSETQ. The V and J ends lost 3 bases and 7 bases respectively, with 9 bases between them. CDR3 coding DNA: TGCGCCAGCAGCTCGACGGACTATACGCAGTATTTT. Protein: CASSSTDYTQYF.

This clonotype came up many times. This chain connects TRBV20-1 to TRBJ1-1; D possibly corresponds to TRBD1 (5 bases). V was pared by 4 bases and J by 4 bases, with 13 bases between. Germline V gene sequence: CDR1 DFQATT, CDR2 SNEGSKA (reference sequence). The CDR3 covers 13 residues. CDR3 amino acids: CSATQGARTEAFF. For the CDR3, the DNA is TGCAGTGCTACCCAGGGTGCGCGCACTGAAGCTTTCTTT.

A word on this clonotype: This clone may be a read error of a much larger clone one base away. Here the CDR3 DNA reads TGTGCCAGGACTTTCCGTACAGATACGCAGTATTTT. It encodes CARTFRTDTQYF. The J gene is TRBJ2-3, the V gene TRBV2; D unclear. This CDR3 spans 12 amino acids. V was clipped by 9 bases and J by 3 bases, with 10 bases between them. In germline, CDR1 is SNHLY, CDR2 FYNNEI. The full variable domain, in which reference TRBV2 and TRBJ2-3 provide the parts outside the CDR3, is EPEVTQTPSHQVTQMGQEVILRCVPISNHLYFYWYRQILGQKVEFLVSFYNNEISEKSEIFDDQFSVERPDGSNFTLKIRSTKLEDSAMYFCARTFRTDTQYFGPGTRLTVL.

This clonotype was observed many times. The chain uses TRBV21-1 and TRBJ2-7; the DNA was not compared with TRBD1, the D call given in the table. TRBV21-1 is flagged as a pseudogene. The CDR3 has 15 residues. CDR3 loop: CASSKRGDRCDEQYF. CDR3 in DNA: TGTGCCAGCAGCAAGCGAGGGGACCGCTGCGACGAGCAGTACTTC.